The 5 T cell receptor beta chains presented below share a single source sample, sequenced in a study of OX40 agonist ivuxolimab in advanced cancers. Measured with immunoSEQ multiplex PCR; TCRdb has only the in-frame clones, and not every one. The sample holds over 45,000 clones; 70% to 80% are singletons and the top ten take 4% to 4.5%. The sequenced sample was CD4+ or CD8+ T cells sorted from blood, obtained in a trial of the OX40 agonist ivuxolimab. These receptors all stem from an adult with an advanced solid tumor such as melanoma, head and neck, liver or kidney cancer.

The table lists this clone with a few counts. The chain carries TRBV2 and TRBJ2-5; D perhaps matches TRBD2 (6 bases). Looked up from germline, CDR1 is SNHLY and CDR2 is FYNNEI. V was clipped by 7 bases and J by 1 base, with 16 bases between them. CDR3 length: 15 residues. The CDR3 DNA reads TGTGCCAGCAATGGGGGTTCGGGAGTCCAAGAGACCCAGTACTTC. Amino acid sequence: CASNGGSGVQETQYF.

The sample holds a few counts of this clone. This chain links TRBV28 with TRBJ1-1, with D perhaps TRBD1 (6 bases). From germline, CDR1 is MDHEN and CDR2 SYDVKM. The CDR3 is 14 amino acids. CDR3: CATLGGVGNTEAFF. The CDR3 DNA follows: TGTGCTACGCTGGGGGGCGTTGGGAACACTGAAGCTTTCTTT.

The CDR3 nucleotides are TGTGCCAGCAGCTTATCGGTGACTGCCTACACCTTC. This gives the protein CASSLSVTAYTF. This rearrangement joins TRBV7-2 to TRBJ1-2; no reliable D call. The CDR3 consists of 12 residues. Trimming stripped 2 bases from V and 10 bases from J, with 11 bases between. Germline CDR1 SGHTA, CDR2 FQGNSA.

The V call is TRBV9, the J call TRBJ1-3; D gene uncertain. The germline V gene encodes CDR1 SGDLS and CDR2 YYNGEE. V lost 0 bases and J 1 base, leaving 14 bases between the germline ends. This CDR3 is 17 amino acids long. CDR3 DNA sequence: TGTGCCAGCAGCGTAGACGGATTAGGGAGGTCTGGAAACACCATATATTTT. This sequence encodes CASSVDGLGRSGNTIYF. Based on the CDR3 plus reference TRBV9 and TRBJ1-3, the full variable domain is DSGVTQTPKHLITATGQRVTLRCSPRSGDLSVYWYQQSLDQGLQFLIQYYNGEERAKGNILERFSAQQFPDLHSELNLSSLELGDSALYFCASSVDGLGRSGNTIYFGEGSWLTVV.

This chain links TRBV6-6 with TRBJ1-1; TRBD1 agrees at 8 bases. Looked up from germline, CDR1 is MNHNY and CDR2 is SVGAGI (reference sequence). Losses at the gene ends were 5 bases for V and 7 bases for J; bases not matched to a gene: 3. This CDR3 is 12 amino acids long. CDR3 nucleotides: TGTGCCAGCAGTCGGACAGGGAGTGAAGCTTTCTTT. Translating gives CASSRTGSEAFF.